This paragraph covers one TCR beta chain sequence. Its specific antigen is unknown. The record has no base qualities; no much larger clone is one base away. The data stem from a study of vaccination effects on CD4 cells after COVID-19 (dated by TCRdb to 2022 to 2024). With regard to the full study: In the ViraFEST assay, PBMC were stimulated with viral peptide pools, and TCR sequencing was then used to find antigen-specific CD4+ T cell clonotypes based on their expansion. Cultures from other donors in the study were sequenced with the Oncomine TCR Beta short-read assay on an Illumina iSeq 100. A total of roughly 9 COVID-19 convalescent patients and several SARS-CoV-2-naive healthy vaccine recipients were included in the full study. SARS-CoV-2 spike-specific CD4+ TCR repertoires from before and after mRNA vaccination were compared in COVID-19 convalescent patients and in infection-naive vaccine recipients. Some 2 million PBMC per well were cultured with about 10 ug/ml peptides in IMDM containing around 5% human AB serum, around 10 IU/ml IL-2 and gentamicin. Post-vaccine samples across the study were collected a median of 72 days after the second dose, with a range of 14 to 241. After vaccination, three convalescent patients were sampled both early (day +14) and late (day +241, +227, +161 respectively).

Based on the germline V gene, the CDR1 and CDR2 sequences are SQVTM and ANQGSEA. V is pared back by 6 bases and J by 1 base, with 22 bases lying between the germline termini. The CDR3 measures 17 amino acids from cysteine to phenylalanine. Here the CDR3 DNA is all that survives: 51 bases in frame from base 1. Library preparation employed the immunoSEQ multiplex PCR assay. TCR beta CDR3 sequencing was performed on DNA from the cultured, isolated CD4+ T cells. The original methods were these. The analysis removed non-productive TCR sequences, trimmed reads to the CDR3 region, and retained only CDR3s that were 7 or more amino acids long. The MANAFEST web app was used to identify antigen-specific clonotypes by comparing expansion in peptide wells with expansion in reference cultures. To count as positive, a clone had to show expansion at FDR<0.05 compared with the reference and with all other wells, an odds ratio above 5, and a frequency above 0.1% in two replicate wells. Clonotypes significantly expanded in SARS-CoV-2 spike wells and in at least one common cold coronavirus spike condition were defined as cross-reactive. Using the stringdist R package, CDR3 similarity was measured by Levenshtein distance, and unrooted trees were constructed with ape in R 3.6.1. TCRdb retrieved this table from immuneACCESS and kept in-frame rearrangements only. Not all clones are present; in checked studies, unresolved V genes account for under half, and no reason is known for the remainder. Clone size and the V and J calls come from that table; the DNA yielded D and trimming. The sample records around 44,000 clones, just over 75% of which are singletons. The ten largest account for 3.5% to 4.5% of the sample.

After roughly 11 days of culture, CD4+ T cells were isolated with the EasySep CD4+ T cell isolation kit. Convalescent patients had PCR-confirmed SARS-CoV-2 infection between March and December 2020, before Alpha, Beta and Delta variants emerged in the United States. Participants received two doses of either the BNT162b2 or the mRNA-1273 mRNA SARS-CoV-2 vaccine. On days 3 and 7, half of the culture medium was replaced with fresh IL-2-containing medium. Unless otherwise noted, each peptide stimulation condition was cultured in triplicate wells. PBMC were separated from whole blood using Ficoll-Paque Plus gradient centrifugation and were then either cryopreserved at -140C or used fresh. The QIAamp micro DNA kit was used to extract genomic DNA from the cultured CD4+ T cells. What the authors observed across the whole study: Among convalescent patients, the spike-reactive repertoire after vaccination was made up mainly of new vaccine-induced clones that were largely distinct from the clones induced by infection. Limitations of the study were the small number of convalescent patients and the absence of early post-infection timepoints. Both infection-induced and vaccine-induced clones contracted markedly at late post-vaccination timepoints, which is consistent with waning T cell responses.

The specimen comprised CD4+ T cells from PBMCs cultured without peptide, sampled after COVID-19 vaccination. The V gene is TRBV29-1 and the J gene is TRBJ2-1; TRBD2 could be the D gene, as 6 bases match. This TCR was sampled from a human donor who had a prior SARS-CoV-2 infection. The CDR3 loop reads CSVATRLVAGSYNEQFF. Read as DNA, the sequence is TGCAGCGTCGCGACCCGACTTGTGGCGGGGTCCTACAATGAGCAGTTCTTC.